The sequence of this T cell receptor (beta chain) was determined in a study of CD8 T cells in ankylosing spondylitis. Scientists made TCR beta libraries using quantitative 5'-RACE with molecular barcodes. In TCRdb, the 5' RACE reads were re-called with MiXCR into one record per CDR3 protein. Among about 250,000 distinct CDR3 sequences listed, roughly 32% were seen once. Of note for this clonotype: Its antigen remains unidentified.

Whole-study findings and limits: The disease-linked clones had a CD8+ phenotype and low blood frequencies. Reported data indicate significant enrichment of disease-linked clones within matched ankylosing spondylitis synovial fluid. A TCR beta motif of several highly homologous variants seemed to mark ankylosing spondylitis blood.

V gave up 6 bases and J gave up 5 bases, with 8 bases separating them. This CDR3 has 11 amino acids. Germline V gene data show CDR1 as MNHEY and CDR2 as SVGAGI. J is TRBJ2-7 and V is TRBV6-5, with unresolved D. The TCR originated in a male donor with ankylosing spondylitis or in good health (not recorded which). Sequenced sample: blood, either unsorted or a sorted T cell fraction (not recorded which). The CDR3 spells CASRWGHEQYF. In nucleotides, the CDR3 is TGTGCCAGCAGGTGGGGTCACGAGCAGTACTTC.